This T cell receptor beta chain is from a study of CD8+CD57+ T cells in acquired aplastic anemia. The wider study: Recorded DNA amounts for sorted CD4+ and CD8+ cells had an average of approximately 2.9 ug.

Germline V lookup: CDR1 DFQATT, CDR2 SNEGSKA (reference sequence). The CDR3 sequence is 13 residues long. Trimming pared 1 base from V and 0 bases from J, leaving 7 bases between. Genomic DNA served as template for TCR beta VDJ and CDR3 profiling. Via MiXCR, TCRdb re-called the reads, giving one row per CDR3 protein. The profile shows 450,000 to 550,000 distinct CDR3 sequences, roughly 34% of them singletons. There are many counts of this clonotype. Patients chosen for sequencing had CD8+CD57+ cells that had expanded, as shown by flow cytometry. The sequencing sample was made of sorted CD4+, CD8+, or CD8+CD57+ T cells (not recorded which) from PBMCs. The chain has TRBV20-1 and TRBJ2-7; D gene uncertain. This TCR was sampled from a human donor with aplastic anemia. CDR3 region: CSARVPGSYEQYF. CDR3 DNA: TGCAGTGCTAGAGTGCCGGGCTCCTACGAGCAGTACTTC.